This passage covers 14 T cell receptor beta chains from one sample sequenced in a study of blood T cell repertoires in COVID-19. Clones were read by immunoSEQ multiplex PCR, and TCRdb kept only the in-frame ones, dropping some. The data hold 110,000 or so clones, with over 70% observed a single time. Sequencing was carried out using peripheral blood. The receptors derive from a man aged 45-65 years with acute or convalescent COVID-19.

This chain links TRBV19 with TRBJ1-1; unclear D gene. In germline, CDR1 is LNHDA, CDR2 SQIVND (reference sequence). The CDR3 runs 15 residues. Trimming cost V 5 bases and J 6 bases, with 19 bases left between them. CDR3 sequence (DNA): TGTGCCAGTAGTCCCTATTACGAAGGGAGCGCTGAAGCTTTCTTT. This sequence encodes CASSPYYEGSAEAFF.

The rearrangement links TRBV27 to TRBJ2-1, with D perhaps matching TRBD2 (6 bases). This CDR3 has 13 amino acids. The germline V and J ends were trimmed by 2 bases and 5 bases, with 7 bases remaining between them. Germline V gene lookup returns CDR1 MNHEY and CDR2 SMNVEV (reference sequence). CDR3 in DNA: TGTGCCAGCAGTTTAACGGGAGACAATGAGCAGTTCTTC. Residues: CASSLTGDNEQFF.

The chain recombines TRBV28 with TRBJ2-5, with D possibly TRBD2 on 6 matching bases. Germline values: CDR1 MDHEN, CDR2 SYDVKM. The CDR3 is made up of 14 amino acids. Between the trimmed V and J ends, which lost 6 bases and 2 bases, there was a span of 13 bases. The CDR3: CASRRSAGQETQYF. CDR3 DNA sequence: TGTGCCAGCAGGAGGAGTGCGGGACAAGAGACCCAGTACTTC.

J is TRBJ1-6 and V is TRBV6-5; D gene ambiguous. The CDR3 is made up of 15 amino acids. CDR1 MNHEY and CDR2 SVGAGI come from the germline V gene. V was pared by 11 bases and J by 7 bases, with 21 bases between. CDR3 sequence: CAGSIRAGENSPLHF. DNA for the CDR3: TGTGCCGGCTCCATTAGGGCGGGTGAGAATTCACCCCTCCACTTT.

The chain joins TRBV5-1 to TRBJ2-7; TRBD1 matches 12 bases. The CDR3 runs to 15 residues. The V gene end was trimmed by 4 bases and the J gene end by 0 bases; junction bases not matched to a gene: 2. Per germline, CDR1 SGHRS and CDR2 YFSETQ. The CDR3 DNA reads TGCGCCAGCAGCGCGGGACAGGGGGCCTCCTACGAGCAGTACTTC. Encoded protein: CASSAGQGASYEQYF. The full variable domain, rest sourced from reference TRBV5-1 and TRBJ2-7, is KAGVTQTPRYLIKTRGQQVTLSCSPISGHRSVSWYQQTPGQGLQFLFEYFSETQRNKGNFPGRFSGRQFSNSRSEMNVSTLELGDSALYLCASSAGQGASYEQYFGPGTRLTVT.

This chain's CDR3 is CSASSAGYGELFF. The CDR3 bases are TGCAGTGCTAGTAGCGCGGGGTACGGGGAGCTGTTTTTT. J is TRBJ2-2 and V is TRBV20-1, with D perhaps TRBD2 (6 bases). From germline, CDR1 is DFQATT and CDR2 SNEGSKA (reference sequence). This CDR3 spans 13 amino acids. Trimming pared 3 bases from V and 7 bases from J, leaving 12 bases between.

This chain joins TRBV10-1 and TRBJ2-7; 9 bases match TRBD1. Germline CDR1 and CDR2: WNHNN and SYGVQD (reference sequence). With V trimmed by 7 bases and J by 3 bases, 4 bases remained unmatched. This CDR3 has 13 amino acids. The CDR3 DNA sequence: TGCGCCAGCATCTGGACAGGGGTCTACGAGCAGTACGTC. Translating it yields CASIWTGVYEQYV.

The V call is TRBV6-5, the J call TRBJ2-7, with D possibly being TRBD2 (7 bases). CDR3 length: 14 residues. The germline V gene encodes CDR1 MNHEY and CDR2 SVGAGI. V was clipped by 6 bases and J by 5 bases, with 17 bases between them. The CDR3 nucleotides are TGTGCCAGCAGCCTTACGAGGGGGGGGAACGAGCAGTACGTC. Translated, it gives CASSLTRGGNEQYV.

The chain links TRBV11-2 to TRBJ1-1; 8 nucleotides agree with TRBD1. Germline V gives CDR1 SGHAT, CDR2 FQNNGV. V trimming: 5 bases; J trimming: 2 bases; junction bases outside the gene matches: 7. The CDR3 has 15 residues. The CDR3 region is CASSRRDRRNTEAFF. The CDR3 bases are TGTGCCAGCAGCCGCCGGGACAGGCGTAACACTGAAGCTTTCTTT.

V gene TRBV3-1 (or the pseudogene TRBV3-2) combines with J gene TRBJ1-5; 8 nucleotides agree with TRBD1. This CDR3 comprises 19 residues. V gave up 4 bases and J gave up 1 base; unmatched junction bases: 15. Germline values: CDR1 LGHDT, CDR2 YNNKEL (reference sequence). The CDR3 spells CASSLGQGAFVGSNQPQHF. The DNA for the CDR3 is TGTGCCAGCAGCCTGGGTCAGGGGGCTTTTGTCGGGAGCAATCAGCCCCAGCATTTT.

This clone showed up just once. The rearrangement links TRBV9 to TRBJ1-2, with 7 bases fitting TRBD1. V lost 2 bases and J lost 6; bases outside the gene matches: 7. Germline CDR1 reads SGDLS; CDR2 reads YYNGEE. The CDR3 is 14 residues long. The CDR3 DNA is TGTGCCAGCAGCGTTGTAGGAGGGGGCGATGGCTACACCTTC. Its protein is CASSVVGGGDGYTF.

The V call is TRBV24-1, the J call TRBJ1-5; tentatively, D is TRBD1 (6 bases). The CDR3 length is 13 residues. Trimming left V 4 bases short and J 11 bases short, with 14 bases between. From germline, CDR1 is KGHDR and CDR2 SFDVKD. CDR3 bases: TGTGCCACCAGTGAGGCAGGGGCGGCAGCCCAGCATTTT. Residues: CATSEAGAAAQHF.

The V call is TRBV11-2, the J call TRBJ2-3; 9 positions agree with TRBD2. The CDR3 spans 18 residues. V lost 4 bases to trimming and J lost 7 bases; unmatched junction nucleotides: 18. CDR1 is SGHAT and CDR2 is FQNNGV in the germline V gene. CDR3 protein: CASSSQGDTSGSGYTQYF. The CDR3 coding sequence is TGTGCCAGCAGCTCACAAGGGGATACTAGCGGGTCGGGTTATACGCAGTATTTT.

The chain combines TRBV15 with TRBJ2-7; 8 positions agree with TRBD1. This CDR3 has 13 residues. Germline CDR1 is LNHNV and CDR2 is YYDKDF (reference sequence). J lost 2 bases, V lost 5 bases, and 2 bases had no gene match. The CDR3 sequence is CATSGQGTYEQYV. The CDR3 coding sequence is TGTGCCACCAGCGGACAGGGCACCTACGAGCAGTACGTC.